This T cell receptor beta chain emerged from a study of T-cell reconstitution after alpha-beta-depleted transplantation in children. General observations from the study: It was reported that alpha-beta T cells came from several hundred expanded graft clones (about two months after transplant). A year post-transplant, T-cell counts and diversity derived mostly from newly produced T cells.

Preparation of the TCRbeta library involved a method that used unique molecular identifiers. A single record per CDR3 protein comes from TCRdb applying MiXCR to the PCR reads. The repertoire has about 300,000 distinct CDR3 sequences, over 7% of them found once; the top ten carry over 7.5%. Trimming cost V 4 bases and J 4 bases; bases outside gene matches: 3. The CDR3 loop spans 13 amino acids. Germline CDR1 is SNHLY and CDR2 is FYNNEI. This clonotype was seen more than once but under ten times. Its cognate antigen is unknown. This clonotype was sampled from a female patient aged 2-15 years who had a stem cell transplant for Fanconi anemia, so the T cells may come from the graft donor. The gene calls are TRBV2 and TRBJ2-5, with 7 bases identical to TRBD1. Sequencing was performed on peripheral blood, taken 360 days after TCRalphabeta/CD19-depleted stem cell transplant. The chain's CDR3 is CASSVTGAETQYF. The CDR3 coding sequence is TGTGCCAGCAGTGTAACAGGGGCAGAGACCCAGTACTTC.